The T cell receptor beta chain described here comes from a study of control samples from healthy donors and cancer patients. TCRdb's table, derived via immunoSEQ multiplex PCR, lists solely in-frame clones and lacks some. This repertoire shows tens of thousands of clones, roughly 84% found once; its top ten account for less than 15%. The V end lost 5 bases, the J end lost 0 bases, and 19 bases lay between the germline ends. The length of the CDR3 is 18 residues. The germline gives CDR1 MNHEY, CDR2 SVGEGT. Sequencing was done on a sample of blood. The origin of this receptor is a man in his fifties in good health. This chain connects TRBV6-2 or TRBV6-3 to TRBJ1-4; D gene ambiguous. CDR3 region: CASSGRGWTLATNEKLFF. In DNA, the CDR3 is TGTGCCAGCAGTGGCCGCGGTTGGACTCTAGCAACTAATGAAAAACTGTTTTTT.